The rows below give T cell receptor beta chains drawn from one sample of a study of immunodeficiency. The protocol was immunoSEQ multiplex PCR, while the TCRdb copy is restricted to in-frame clones and leaves out a portion. The table records approximately 1,400 clones, 95% to 96% of them present only once. Sequenced sample: CD4+ T cells from blood. The receptors here all came from a girl aged 2 to 9. The CDR3 runs from the conserved cysteine through the conserved F or W. The order of the fields is CDR3 protein, CDR3 DNA, J gene, clone size, V gene, D gene. A D gene is named only where the DNA matches it firmly. Size tells how often a clone was seen (once, few, many) or the class of an expanded clone, and some rows leave it out.

CASSPPSKGGSPLHF,TGTGCCAGCTCACCACCGTCCAAGGGCGGCTCACCCCTCCACTTT,TRBJ1-6,once,TRBV18,NA
CASSGTDWREGLWETQYF,TGCGCCAGCAGTGGGACTGACTGGCGGGAGGGCCTCTGGGAGACCCAGTACTTC,TRBJ2-5,once,TRBV10-2,TRBD2
CASSHGLAGRDEQFF,TGTGCCAGCAGTCACGGACTAGCGGGACGGGATGAGCAGTTCTTC,TRBJ2-1,NA,TRBV28,TRBD2
CASSALSRRTEAFF,TGTGCCAGCAGCGCACTTTCCCGAAGGACTGAAGCTTTCTTT,TRBJ1-1,NA,TRBV7-9,NA
CASSIIRGQPGNEQFF,TGTGCCAGTAGTATTATAAGGGGCCAGCCCGGGAATGAGCAGTTCTTC,TRBJ2-1,NA,TRBV19,NA
CASSPPTSGYSSYNEQFF,TGTGCCAGCTCACCACCGACTAGCGGGTACTCTTCCTACAATGAGCAGTTCTTC,TRBJ2-1,NA,TRBV18,TRBD2
CAISESRTGGYTEAFF,TGTGCCATCAGTGAGTCCCGGACAGGGGGCTACACTGAAGCTTTCTTT,TRBJ1-1,NA,TRBV10-3,TRBD1
CAWSVPGSSWEPQHF,TGTGCCTGGAGTGTACCGGGCAGCTCCTGGGAGCCCCAGCATTTT,TRBJ1-5,NA,TRBV30,NA
CASTGGETQYF,TGTGCCAGCACAGGGGGGGAGACCCAGTACTTC,TRBJ2-5,once,TRBV2,NA
CASSLSARDEQYF,TGTGCCAGCAGCTTATCCGCGCGGGACGAGCAGTACTTC,TRBJ2-7,NA,TRBV7-8,NA
CASSHGQGAGEKLFF,TGTGCCAGCAGCCACGGACAGGGGGCCGGGGAAAAACTGTTTTTT,TRBJ1-4,NA,TRBV3-1/TRBV3-2,TRBD1
CATSDTDRAGETQYF,TGTGCCACCAGTGACACGGACAGGGCAGGCGAGACCCAGTACTTC,TRBJ2-5,NA,TRBV24-1,TRBD1
CASSLVSSSGRWEQYF,TGTGCCAGCAGCTTAGTTTCGTCTAGCGGGAGGTGGGAGCAGTACTTC,TRBJ2-7,NA,TRBV7-9,TRBD2
CAISLRTGRSTEAFF,TGTGCCATCAGTCTTCGGACAGGGAGAAGTACTGAAGCTTTCTTT,TRBJ1-1,NA,TRBV10-3,TRBD1
CASIQFRTSGMADTQYF,TGCGCCAGCATCCAATTCCGGACTAGCGGGATGGCAGATACGCAGTATTTT,TRBJ2-3,NA,TRBV10-2,TRBD2
CASSIGLDTEAFF,TGTGCCAGCAGCATCGGTCTAGACACTGAAGCTTTCTTT,TRBJ1-1,NA,TRBV5-4,NA
CATSDFTDTQYF,TGTGCCACCAGTGATTTCACAGATACGCAGTATTTT,TRBJ2-3,NA,TRBV24-1,NA
CASRMGLNSGYGYTF,TGTGCCAGCAGAATGGGACTGAACTCTGGGTATGGCTACACCTTC,TRBJ1-2,NA,TRBV28,NA